The TCR beta chain under discussion was sequenced for a study of identical twins. TCRdb independently ran MiXCR on the 5' RACE reads; one entry per CDR3 protein. The data contain around 490,000 distinct CDR3 sequences, 20% to 25% of them singletons. The CDR3 length is 12 residues. Per the germline V gene, CDR1 is MDHEN and CDR2 is SYDVKM. Deletions cut 11 bases from V and 6 bases from J, with 14 bases between. This sample was shared with a second study, whose subject was yellow fever vaccine responses in identical twins.

This TCR was recovered from a woman under 30 in good health. Sequences were obtained from CD4+ T cells sorted from blood. J is TRBJ1-5 and V is TRBV28, with unresolved D. As DNA, the CDR3 is TGTGCCGCCGGGGTGATTTCTCAGCCCCAGCATTTT. The encoded protein is CAAGVISQPQHF. Full variable domain (rest looked up from reference TRBV28 and TRBJ1-5): DVKVTQSSRYLVKRTGEKVFLECVQDMDHENMFWYRQDPGLGLRLIYFSYDVKMKEKGDIPEGYSVSREKKERFSLILESASTNQTSMYLCAAGVISQPQHFGDGTRLSIL.